The T cell receptor beta chain described here comes from a study of blood T cell repertoires in COVID-19. V trimming: 4 bases; J trimming: 0 bases; junction bases outside the gene matches: 2. The CDR3 extends over 16 amino acids. Per the germline V gene, CDR1 is MGHDK and CDR2 is SYGVNS. The repertoire was sequenced with immunoSEQ multiplex PCR; TCRdb's copy has only in-frame clones and lacks some. The table has roughly 290,000 clones, approximately 90% seen once; the top ten hold approximately 12%. The chain recombines TRBV25-1 with TRBJ2-6; TRBD1 agrees at 8 bases. Sequencing used peripheral blood. The clonotype was recovered from a woman aged 60-75 years with acute or convalescent COVID-19. The DNA of the CDR3 is TGTGCCAGCAGTGGGGACAGGTTCTCTGGGGCCAACGTCCTGACTTTC. Translating it yields CASSGDRFSGANVLTF.